This TCR beta chain was recovered during a study of radiation and T cells in renal cell carcinoma (dated by TCRdb to the early 2020s). A note on the overall study: Samples were obtained from a clinical trial, in which 15 Gy stereotactic body radiation therapy was delivered to primary renal cell carcinomas and nephrectomy was performed 4 weeks later. In total, some 52 samples underwent TCR beta sequencing: about 25 tumors plus 27 peripheral blood samples. In the 40 to 60 samples combined, around 3.7 million unique CDR3 nucleotide sequences were found, encoding 2 million to 3 million unique CDR3 amino acid sequences.

The time point label, as the study defines it: baseline pretreatment blood. The meaning of the sample's treatment or condition label: 15 Gy SBRT to primary tumor, nephrectomy 4 weeks later. To track tumor-enriched clonotypes, serial peripheral blood was sampled from radiation-treated patients at baseline and at 2 weeks and 4 weeks after SBRT. Every patient's renal cell carcinoma showed clear cell pathology. The QIAamp DNA Blood Mini Kit (Qiagen) was used to prepare genomic DNA for TCR sequencing. Only samples passing all quality control checks were included in the analyses. Beyond this particular receptor, the publication reports: Changes in the blood repertoire were not tracked past 4 weeks after treatment. No pretreatment tumor biopsies were available, so the baseline intratumoral presence of clonotypes could not be determined. Effects of radiation dose or scheduling on the TCR repertoire could not be addressed with the single-armed trial design. In blood, the top tumor clonotypes increased from baseline to 2 weeks after radiation and then shrank by 4 weeks, which suggests a temporary expansion of tumor-resident clones.

Following the manufacturer's recommendations, the immunoSEQ kit was used to generate TCR beta libraries from genomic DNA. To prepare libraries, a first multiplex PCR with proprietary primers was run, followed by a second PCR that added unique barcodes, and a bead cleanup was done after each round. Each sample batch included a kit-provided positive control reaction and a negative control reaction. The final libraries underwent checking on an Agilent 4200 TapeStation D1000 ScreenTape, volumetric pooling, and quantification by qPCR. Sequencing was performed on an Illumina NextSeq500 using a MidOutput 150-cycle cartridge, with 156 Read1 cycles, 15 Index1 cycles, and the kit custom primers. The pooled library was loaded at approximately 0.92 pM with about 20% PhiX control spiked in. As for how the authors treated the data: Vendor-processed data were analyzed in R, with a clonotype defined as all T cells sharing the same CDR3 nucleotide sequence. For clone abundance analyses, frequencies were normalized to the 10,000 most abundant clones in each sample. Public T cell clones, which averaged fewer than five per sample, were excluded before analysis. An abundance difference of at least 32-fold between compartments was the criterion for calling clonotypes tumor-enriched or baseline blood-enriched. Clonotypes expanded or contracted between blood time points were identified with a beta-binomial differential abundance model. Similarity between tumor and blood repertoires was quantified using the Baroni-Urbani and Buser coefficient, and groups were compared with two-tailed Wilcoxon tests in R. The clones in this table, taken by TCRdb from immuneACCESS, are in-frame only. Not every clone is retained; where verified, under half of the shortfall comes from an unresolved V gene, and the cause of the rest is unknown. D and trimming come from the DNA, and the V and J calls and clone size come from that table. This sample gives 95,000 or so clones in total; 86% of them show up just once. The ten largest clones capture almost 8% of the sample.

Notes on this clone: There is no known antigen for this receptor. Base quality data are lacking; no much larger clone is found one base away.

The CDR3, from cysteine to phenylalanine, totals 14 residues. Just CDR3 DNA is preserved here, 42 bases in frame from base 1. Compared with germline, V lacks 5 bases and J lacks 5 bases; bases without a gene match: 8. CDR1 and CDR2, per the germline V gene, are SQVTM and ANQGSEA. Material: blood, obtained from a patient whose treatment included radiotherapy and nephrectomy. The receptor comes from a middle-aged man with renal cell carcinoma. The chain links TRBV29-1 with TRBJ2-1, and TRBD1 matches 8 of the central bases. CDR3 protein: CSVLTGAIDNEQFF. Here is the DNA: TGCAGCGTTCTGACAGGGGCCATCGACAATGAGCAGTTCTTC.